This TCR beta chain was documented in a study of shared clonotypes between healthy human individuals. Researchers divided each subset's genomic DNA evenly across several immunoSEQ plates. The table came from immunoSEQ multiplex PCR; TCRdb's copy has only in-frame clones and leaves some out. The top ten hold roughly 0.13% of the sample, which has roughly 2 million clones, 90% to 97% seen once. Remarks on this clone: Additional DNA sequences in this sample encode the identical CDR3.

V lost 6 bases, J lost 0 bases, and 4 bases lay in between. This CDR3 spans 12 amino acids. The germline gives CDR1 SGHTA, CDR2 FQGNSA. The source material was naive CD4+ T cells sorted from blood. Subset here: CD45RA+ positively selected. The chain carries TRBV7-2 and TRBJ2-3; D is unclear. The clonotype was recovered from a man in his late teens or twenties in good health. The CDR3 sequence is CASSFSTDTQYF. DNA for the CDR3: TGTGCCAGCAGTTTTAGCACAGATACGCAGTATTTT. The complete variable domain, with remaining parts taken from reference TRBV7-2 and TRBJ2-3, reads GAGVSQSPSNKVTEKGKDVELRCDPISGHTALYWYRQSLGQGLEFLIYFQGNSAPDKSGLPSDRFSAERTGGSVSTLTIQRTQQEDSAVYLCASSFSTDTQYFGPGTRLTVL.